The TCR beta chain described here comes from a study of blood T cell repertoires in COVID-19. This clone was seen a handful of times. Measured with immunoSEQ multiplex PCR; TCRdb has only the in-frame clones, and not every one. The table lists 400,000 or so clones, around 90% of them singletons, with over 2.5% in the top ten. Germline CDR1 is SNHLY and CDR2 is FYNNEI. The CDR3 extends over 15 amino acids. After removal of 7 bases from V and 4 bases from J, the junction contained 8 bases not matched to a gene. The TCR sequence derives from a human donor in a cohort sampled during active COVID-19. Sequences were obtained from peripheral blood. This rearrangement joins TRBV2 to TRBJ2-3; TRBD1 agrees at 10 bases. The CDR3 reads CASKGDRGFADTQYF. As DNA, the CDR3 is TGTGCCAGCAAAGGGGACAGGGGTTTCGCAGATACGCAGTATTTT.